This T cell receptor (beta chain) was recorded in a study of cytomegalovirus exposure and HLA in healthy donors. About the research overall: A prior analysis found fewer than 120 million unique TCR beta sequences from around 190 million T cells. Study-wide results and limits: TCR beta sequences reportedly predicted most subjects' HLA-A and HLA-B alleles accurately. TRBV6-2, TRBV6-3 and other indistinguishable V segments were excluded.

Amplification used 60 Vbeta primers and 13 Jbeta primers. Measured with immunoSEQ multiplex PCR; TCRdb has only the in-frame clones, and not every one. The table has 110,000 to 150,000 clones, 73% seen once. Points on this clone: What it binds is not known.

The CDR3 is 14 amino acids. Germline values: CDR1 SGHRS, CDR2 YFSETQ. Unmatched junction bases numbered 4, after V lost 6 bases and J lost 4 bases. The sequence was collected from a woman in her thirties or forties in good health and CMV-seronegative. Specimen: PBMCs. The chain is built from TRBV5-1 and TRBJ2-1, with 10 bases fitting TRBD1. DNA of the CDR3: TGCGCCAGCAAAGGGACAGGGGCGTACAATGAGCAGTTCTTC. This encodes CASKGTGAYNEQFF.